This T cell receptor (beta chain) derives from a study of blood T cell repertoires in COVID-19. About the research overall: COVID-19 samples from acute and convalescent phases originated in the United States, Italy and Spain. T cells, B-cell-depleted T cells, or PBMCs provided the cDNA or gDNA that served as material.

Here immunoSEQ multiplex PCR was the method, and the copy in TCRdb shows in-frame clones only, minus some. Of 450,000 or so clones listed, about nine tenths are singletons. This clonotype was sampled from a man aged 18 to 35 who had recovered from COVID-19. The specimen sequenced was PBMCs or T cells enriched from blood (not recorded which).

CDR3: CATSRDRGLVNIQYF. Written as DNA, the CDR3 is TGTGCCACCAGCAGAGACAGGGGGCTGGTGAACATTCAGTACTTC. The chain recombines TRBV15 with TRBJ2-4; TRBD1 matches at 8 bases. CDR3 length equals 15 residues. The J segment lost 7 bases and the V segment lost 0 bases, leaving 5 bases of the junction unmatched. Germline V gene data show CDR1 as LNHNV and CDR2 as YYDKDF (reference sequence).